This TCR beta chain is drawn from a study of cytomegalovirus exposure and HLA in healthy donors. This CDR3 has 17 residues. Germline-derived CDR1 and CDR2 are SEHNR and FQNEAQ (reference sequence). PCR amplification relied on 60 Vbeta primers (plus 13 Jbeta primers). Generated by immunoSEQ multiplex PCR, the TCRdb table keeps only in-frame clones and is missing some. Among 170,000 or so clones listed, around 80% were seen once. Concerning this clone: The junction does not match germline at one end; this may be a read error.

Donors sampled were nominally healthy, though unrecorded immune exposures were likely. Sequenced sample: PBMCs. The origin of this receptor is a woman aged 45-60 years in good health and CMV-seropositive. This chain joins TRBV7-9 and TRBJ2-3, with 14 bases aligning to TRBD2. The CDR3 bases are TGTTCCAGCAGCTCGTGGACTAGCGGGAGGAACCCAGATACGCAGTATTTT. This gives the protein CSSSSWTSGRNPDTQYF.